This T cell receptor (beta chain) came from a study of blood T cell repertoires in COVID-19. Study as a whole: COVID-19 samples collected from the United States, Italy and Spain covered acute and convalescent phases. PBMCs, B-cell-depleted T cells, or T cells were the source of the cDNA or gDNA that made up the material.

Seattle enrolled patients during active infection and tracked them longitudinally. Authors' methods: Researchers report that nucleated cell counts were estimated from reference gene primer amplification. Clones were sequenced by immunoSEQ multiplex PCR, and TCRdb holds only the in-frame ones, with some missing. The DNA gave D and trimming, while V, J and clone size come from that table. The sample holds 90,000 or so clones, around 90% seen once. The clonotype originates from a man aged 55 to 69 with COVID-19, enrolled during active disease. Specimen: peripheral blood.

DNA for the CDR3: TGTGCCAGCAGTTTCCCCGGACAGGGGGGAAAACTGTTTTTT. It specifies CASSFPGQGGKLFF. The rearrangement joins TRBV28 to TRBJ1-4; 10 bases match TRBD1. This CDR3 has 14 residues. With 3 bases clipped from V and 10 bases from J, the junction kept 5 bases outside the gene matches. Germline V CDR1 and CDR2: MDHEN, SYDVKM. The whole variable domain, filled in from reference TRBV28 and TRBJ1-4, reads DVKVTQSSRYLVKRTGEKVFLECVQDMDHENMFWYRQDPGLGLRLIYFSYDVKMKEKGDIPEGYSVSREKKERFSLILESASTNQTSMYLCASSFPGQGGKLFFGSGTQLSVL.